These 6 T cell receptor beta chains came from one sample sequenced in a study of blood T cell repertoires in COVID-19. TCRdb keeps only in-frame clones here, not all; method: immunoSEQ multiplex PCR. The sample includes approximately 330,000 clones, about 86% seen only once; the top ten take approximately 4.4%. The sequencing input was PBMCs or T cells enriched from blood (not recorded which). The receptors here all came from a woman in her 40s with acute COVID-19.

The chain has TRBV19 and TRBJ2-7; 8 bases align to TRBD2. CDR3 length: 15 amino acids. Germline-derived CDR1 and CDR2 are LNHDA and SQIVND (reference sequence). The V gene end was trimmed by 3 bases and the J gene end by 2 bases; junction bases not matched to a gene: 6. CDR3 residues: CASSISSGGTYEQYF. CDR3 nucleotide sequence: TGTGCCAGTAGTATTTCAAGCGGGGGCACCTACGAGCAGTACTTC.

CDR3 loop: CASSQRANYGYTF. As DNA, the CDR3 is TGTGCCAGCAGCCAACGAGCTAACTATGGCTACACCTTC. The gene calls are TRBV7-2 and TRBJ1-2; D uncertain. V shed 5 bases and J shed 0 bases, with 7 bases lying between them. Germline CDR1 is SGHTA and CDR2 is FQGNSA. This CDR3 contains 13 residues.

The chain is built from TRBV5-5 and TRBJ1-1, with D maybe TRBD1 (6 bases). In germline, CDR1 is SGHKS, CDR2 YYEKEE (reference sequence). This CDR3 region has 13 residues. Trimming took off 1 base at V and 7 bases at J, with 11 bases between the two ends. CDR3 region: CASSLRGAGEAFF. The CDR3, as DNA: TGTGCCAGCAGCTTGCGGGGGGCGGGTGAAGCTTTCTTT.

The chain employs TRBV18 and TRBJ2-7; D not resolved. Germline assignment: CDR1 KGHSH and CDR2 LQKENI. The CDR3 loop spans 13 amino acids. The V end was cut by 8 bases, the J end by 2 bases, with 13 bases between. The CDR3 is CASRYGLPYEQYF. CDR3 coding DNA: TGTGCCAGCAGATACGGTCTACCCTACGAGCAGTACTTC. The full variable domain, with the rest looked up from reference TRBV18 and TRBJ2-7, is NAGVMQNPRHLVRRRGQEARLRCSPMKGHSHVYWYRQLPEEGLKFMVYLQKENIIDESGMPKERFSAEFPKEGPSILRIQQVVRGDSAAYFCASRYGLPYEQYFGPGTRLTVT.

The CDR3: CASSETGQGSAEQYF. The CDR3 DNA is TGTGCCAGCAGTGAAACGGGACAGGGGTCCGCCGAGCAGTACTTC. The chain recombines TRBV2 with TRBJ2-7; 10 bases match TRBD1. The J segment lost 6 bases and the V segment lost 2 bases, leaving 7 bases of the junction unmatched. Germline-derived CDR1 and CDR2 are SNHLY and FYNNEI. This CDR3 region has 15 residues.

The V call is TRBV29-1, the J call TRBJ2-5; no clear D. Germline CDR1 reads SQVTM; CDR2 reads ANQGSEA. The CDR3 spans 12 residues. The V end lost 7 bases, the J end lost 3 bases, and 12 bases lay between the germline ends. The CDR3 protein is CSATPGEETQYF. The CDR3 coding sequence is TGCAGCGCGACGCCAGGTGAAGAGACCCAGTACTTC. The full variable domain, completed using reference TRBV29-1 and TRBJ2-5, is SAVISQKPSRDICQRGTSLTIQCQVDSQVTMMFWYRQQPGQSLTLIATANQGSEATYESGFVIDKFPISRPNLTFSTLTVSNMSPEDSSIYLCSATPGEETQYFGPGTRLLVL.